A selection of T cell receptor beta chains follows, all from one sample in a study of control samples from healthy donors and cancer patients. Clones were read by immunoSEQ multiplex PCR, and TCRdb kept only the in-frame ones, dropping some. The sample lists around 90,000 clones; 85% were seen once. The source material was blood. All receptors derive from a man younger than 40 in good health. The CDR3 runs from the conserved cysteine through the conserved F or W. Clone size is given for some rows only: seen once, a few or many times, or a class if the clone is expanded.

CDR3aa: CASSQPQGRYEQYF
v_gene: TRBV14
j_gene: TRBJ2-7
len: 14
abundance: once

CDR3aa: CASRKPGDIQYF
v_gene: TRBV6-5
j_gene: TRBJ2-4
len: 12
abundance: .

CDR3aa: CASSPTGINQPQHF
v_gene: TRBV27
j_gene: TRBJ1-5
len: 14
abundance: .

CDR3aa: CATLTMGTGEASPLHF
v_gene: TRBV15
j_gene: TRBJ1-6
len: 16
abundance: once

CDR3aa: CATSRDRGLGQPQHF
v_gene: TRBV15
j_gene: TRBJ1-5
len: 15
abundance: once

CDR3aa: CASSEGSGTGTFF
v_gene: TRBV6-1
j_gene: TRBJ1-1
len: 13
abundance: .

CDR3aa: CASSLNFRGWAYEQYF
v_gene: TRBV28
j_gene: TRBJ2-7
len: 16
abundance: .

CDR3aa: CSVESASVTGELFF
v_gene: TRBV29-1
j_gene: TRBJ2-2
len: 14
abundance: .

CDR3aa: CASSHYSGETDTQYF
v_gene: TRBV11-3
j_gene: TRBJ2-3
len: 15
abundance: .

CDR3aa: CASSFQGGVQPQHF
v_gene: TRBV5-6
j_gene: TRBJ1-5
len: 14
abundance: .

CDR3aa: CASSYSEGAGQPQHF
v_gene: TRBV6-5
j_gene: TRBJ1-5
len: 15
abundance: .

CDR3aa: CASTPWGDQPQHF
v_gene: TRBV12-3/TRBV12-4
j_gene: TRBJ1-5
len: 13
abundance: .

CDR3aa: CASSPAGPHGEQYF
v_gene: TRBV18
j_gene: TRBJ2-7
len: 14
abundance: .

CDR3aa: CSVRDVEGEQYF
v_gene: TRBV29-1
j_gene: TRBJ2-7
len: 12
abundance: many

CDR3aa: CASSRTGQGTSTDTQYF
v_gene: TRBV19
j_gene: TRBJ2-3
len: 17
abundance: .

CDR3aa: CASSSRTSGGPQEQYF
v_gene: TRBV6-5
j_gene: TRBJ2-7
len: 16
abundance: few

CDR3aa: CASSARERGAREQFF
v_gene: TRBV19
j_gene: TRBJ2-1
len: 15
abundance: .

CDR3aa: CASSLNQERFF
v_gene: TRBV7-2
j_gene: TRBJ2-1
len: 11
abundance: .

CDR3aa: CASSLRGRGQETQYF
v_gene: TRBV5-1
j_gene: TRBJ2-5
len: 15
abundance: .

CDR3aa: CASRETAATGNTIYF
v_gene: TRBV6-4
j_gene: TRBJ1-3
len: 15
abundance: .

CDR3aa: CASSPTASYEQYF
v_gene: TRBV7-2
j_gene: TRBJ2-7
len: 13
abundance: once

CDR3aa: CASGLESYNSPLHF
v_gene: TRBV27
j_gene: TRBJ1-6
len: 14
abundance: .

CDR3aa: CASSEAGTGNEKLFF
v_gene: TRBV2
j_gene: TRBJ1-4
len: 15
abundance: .

CDR3aa: CASSLKGGRQGRSPLHF
v_gene: TRBV5-5
j_gene: TRBJ1-6
len: 17
abundance: .

CDR3aa: CASSGGQAWTDTQYF
v_gene: TRBV5-6
j_gene: TRBJ2-3
len: 15
abundance: once

CDR3aa: CASRRRTEHSNQPQHF
v_gene: TRBV19
j_gene: TRBJ1-5
len: 16
abundance: .

CDR3aa: CASSLLRGTEQFF
v_gene: TRBV7-3
j_gene: TRBJ2-1
len: 13
abundance: .

CDR3aa: CASSPRSTPMNTEAFF
v_gene: TRBV18
j_gene: TRBJ1-1
len: 16
abundance: once

CDR3aa: CASSLAENYGYTF
v_gene: TRBV11-1
j_gene: TRBJ1-2
len: 13
abundance: .

CDR3aa: CASSLRSSGSYTF
v_gene: TRBV12-3/TRBV12-4
j_gene: TRBJ1-2
len: 13
abundance: .

CDR3aa: CASSTSGGAHNEQFF
v_gene: TRBV2
j_gene: TRBJ2-1
len: 15
abundance: .

CDR3aa: CASSEQRGAWNEQFF
v_gene: TRBV6-1
j_gene: TRBJ2-1
len: 15
abundance: .

CDR3aa: CASSFQGDEQFF
v_gene: TRBV5-1
j_gene: TRBJ2-1
len: 12
abundance: .

CDR3aa: CAAGEDGGKADEQFF
v_gene: TRBV10-3
j_gene: TRBJ2-1
len: 15
abundance: .

CDR3aa: CAWSHRVAEAFF
v_gene: TRBV30
j_gene: TRBJ1-1
len: 12
abundance: .

CDR3aa: CASSFGTGDDEQFF
v_gene: TRBV13
j_gene: TRBJ2-1
len: 14
abundance: .

CDR3aa: CAWSRQGGSNQPQHF
v_gene: TRBV30
j_gene: TRBJ1-5
len: 15
abundance: .

CDR3aa: CASTKGPDTQYF
v_gene: TRBV28
j_gene: TRBJ2-3
len: 12
abundance: .

CDR3aa: CASSFSSGRNTIYF
v_gene: TRBV19
j_gene: TRBJ1-3
len: 14
abundance: .

CDR3aa: CASSLRGGLGESTEAFF
v_gene: TRBV13
j_gene: TRBJ1-1
len: 17
abundance: .

CDR3aa: CASSVAGGFKETQYF
v_gene: TRBV9
j_gene: TRBJ2-5
len: 15
abundance: .

CDR3aa: CASSLASTKRGNTEAFF
v_gene: TRBV5-4
j_gene: TRBJ1-1
len: 17
abundance: .

CDR3aa: CASTPGIAGNNEQFF
v_gene: TRBV6-6
j_gene: TRBJ2-1
len: 15
abundance: .